The sequence of this TCR beta chain was determined in a study of beta chain features in type 1 diabetes. About the research overall: Age and gender were similar between patients and healthy donors, as were cell yields. Study findings and constraints: Shortening that was moderate but significant affected the TCRB CDR3s of Type 1 diabetes patients in all four CD4+ subsets. PCR may have favored shorter templates equally in patients and controls.

Every isolated RNA sample was fully reverse transcribed, so sequencing captured expressed TCRB transcripts. Libraries were prepared by immunoSEQ multiplex PCR; TCRdb keeps only in-frame clonotypes and omits some of them. The sample has roughly 26,000 clones, almost 50% seen once. Germline CDR1 and CDR2: MGHRA and YSYEKL. CDR3 size: 18 residues. V was clipped by 4 bases and J by 4 bases; unmatched bases: 16. This clone came up a few times. Its antigen is not identified. This clonotype was sampled from a man under 40 with type 1 diabetes. The rearrangement joins TRBV4-1 to TRBJ2-3; 8 positions agree with TRBD1. The sequencing sample was made of stem cell memory CD4+ T cells from blood. In DNA, the CDR3 is TGCGCCAGCAGCCCAGCCCTGACAGGGGATTACAGGGCAGATACGCAGTATTTT. The encoded protein is CASSPALTGDYRADTQYF.